This T cell receptor (beta chain) is from a study of T cells after yellow fever vaccination. General observations from the study: CD4 and CD8 compartments shared a small share of clonotypes, likely from convergent recombination.

In this sample, this clonotype turned up a few times. Its cognate antigen is unknown. TCRdb processed the 5' RACE reads anew with MiXCR; each CDR3 protein has one entry. The sample lists a few hundred thousand distinct CDR3 sequences; approximately 19% were seen once. Germline CDR1 reads KGHSH; CDR2 reads LQKENI. This CDR3 has 14 residues. Trimming took 0 bases from V and 1 from J, leaving 4 bases between them. J is TRBJ1-5 and V is TRBV18; no firm D call. This sequence was found in a man between 18 and 29 years old who received the YFV17D yellow fever vaccine. The sample in question was PBMCs, obtained before the yellow fever booster vaccination. CDR3: CASSPPGSNQPQHF. In DNA form, the CDR3 reads TGTGCCAGCTCACCACCGGGAAGCAATCAGCCCCAGCATTTT.